Each of the 11 T cell receptor beta chains below was sequenced from the same sample in a study of metastatic and nonmetastatic thyroid tumors. Using MiXCR, TCRdb re-called clones from the PCR reads. The sample consists of 12,000 or so clones, about 31% of them appearing once. None of the patients had undergone any treatment ahead of thyroid surgery. Sample: tumor tissue. These TCRs come from a female donor with papillary thyroid cancer or a benign thyroid nodule (not recorded which). Some clones in this sample may be carry-over from other donors' samples.

This clone was detected only a few times. The chain uses TRBV2 and TRBJ1-2; the D is unclear. The V and J ends lost 6 bases and 10 bases respectively, with 18 bases between them. CDR1 SNHLY and CDR2 FYNNEI come from the germline V gene. The CDR3 has 13 residues. CDR3 in amino acids: CASSSARTRVYTF. The CDR3 bases are TGTGCCAGCAGCTCGGCCAGGACGCGGGTCTACACCTTC.

The chain is built from TRBV12-3 or TRBV12-4 and TRBJ1-2; the D gene is possibly TRBD1 (5 bases). This CDR3 region has 14 residues. With 6 bases removed from V and 2 bases from J, the gap between germline ends came to 13 bases. The CDR3 loop reads CASRMGRNNYGYTF. DNA of the CDR3: TGTGCCAGCAGAATGGGACGAAACAACTATGGCTACACCTTC.

This clone is judged medium-sized. This chain links TRBV6-2 or TRBV6-3 with TRBJ2-7, with D uncertain. Germline V gene data show CDR1 as MNHEY and CDR2 as SVGEGT. The ends were cut back, 2 bases at V and 4 bases at J, with 6 bases in the middle. The CDR3 is made up of 12 amino acids. The CDR3 DNA reads TGTGCCAGCAGTTACACCCGGTACGAGCAGTACTTC. Residues: CASSYTRYEQYF.

The chain has TRBV6-1 and TRBJ2-1; 10 positions agree with TRBD1. V lost 4 bases and J lost 5; bases outside the gene matches: 8. The CDR3 is 16 residues long. The germline CDR1 and CDR2 sequences are MNHNS and SASEGT. The CDR3 is CASSVEGTGANNEQFF. CDR3 nucleotides: TGTGCCAGCAGTGTTGAGGGGACAGGGGCAAACAATGAGCAGTTCTTC.

This clone is labeled as medium-sized. The chain links TRBV2 to TRBJ1-5; TRBD1 is a possible D gene (5 bases). V shed 6 bases and J shed 7 bases, with 22 bases lying between them. The CDR3 totals 16 residues. Germline V gene data show CDR1 as SNHLY and CDR2 as FYNNEI. The CDR3 here is CASRDKPGVINQPQHF. The CDR3 DNA sequence: TGTGCCAGCAGGGACAAACCCGGGGTGATAAACCAGCCCCAGCATTTT. Based on the CDR3 plus reference TRBV2 and TRBJ1-5, the full variable domain is EPEVTQTPSHQVTQMGQEVILRCVPISNHLYFYWYRQILGQKVEFLVSFYNNEISEKSEIFDDQFSVERPDGSNFTLKIRSTKLEDSAMYFCASRDKPGVINQPQHFGDGTRLSIL.

The table lists this clone with many counts. The chain carries TRBV20-1 and TRBJ2-5, with 9 positions matching TRBD1. After removal of 6 bases from V and 6 bases from J, the junction contained 5 bases not matched to a gene. The CDR3 is made up of 12 amino acids. Germline lookup yields CDR1 DFQATT and CDR2 SNEGSKA (reference sequence). CDR3 coding DNA: TGCAGTGCCGAAGACAGGGGGAAGACCCAGTACTTC. This codes for CSAEDRGKTQYF.

At least ten counts were recorded for this clone. This chain connects TRBV18 to TRBJ1-1; TRBD1 might be the D (5 bases). The V end lost 5 bases, the J end lost 1 base, and 5 bases lay between the germline ends. CDR1 is KGHSH and CDR2 is LQKENI in the germline V gene. CDR3 length: 12 residues. The CDR3 loop is CASSGTNTEAFF. CDR3 nucleotide sequence: TGTGCCAGCTCAGGGACGAACACTGAAGCTTTCTTT. Supplemented by reference TRBV18 and TRBJ1-1, the full variable domain reads NAGVMQNPRHLVRRRGQEARLRCSPMKGHSHVYWYRQLPEEGLKFMVYLQKENIIDESGMPKERFSAEFPKEGPSILRIQQVVRGDSAAYFCASSGTNTEAFFGQGTRLTVV.

This rearrangement joins TRBV20-1 to TRBJ2-1; D is undetermined. This CDR3 has 13 residues. Trimming stripped 1 base from V and 4 bases from J, with 8 bases between. The germline gives CDR1 DFQATT, CDR2 SNEGSKA (reference sequence). The CDR3 reads CSARVSGYNEQFF. The CDR3 region has the DNA TGCAGTGCTAGAGTGTCCGGATACAATGAGCAGTTCTTC.

This clone is termed medium-sized. In nucleotides, the CDR3 is TGTGCCAGCACTCCCGGTGGGACTAGCATCTACGAGCAGTACTTC. The encoded protein is CASTPGGTSIYEQYF. The V call is TRBV6-1, the J call TRBJ2-7, with 9 bases fitting TRBD2. The junction had 10 bases not matched to a gene; V was cut back by 7 bases and J by 3 bases. Looked up from germline, CDR1 is MNHNS and CDR2 is SASEGT. CDR3 length: 15 residues.

This clone was counted many times. J is TRBJ1-2 and V is TRBV30; D might be TRBD1 (5 bases). The CDR3 covers 15 residues. V was trimmed by 0 bases and J by 3 bases, leaving 14 bases between them. Germline V gene lookup returns CDR1 GTSNPN and CDR2 SVGIG (reference sequence). The CDR3 bases are TGTGCCTGGAGTGTACGGCAGGGCCGAGACTATGGCTACACCTTC. Translating it yields CAWSVRQGRDYGYTF.

The table lists this clone with a few counts. The chain couples TRBV28 to TRBJ2-7; TRBD2 matches 11 bases. CDR1 is MDHEN, CDR2 SYDVKM, per germline. The CDR3 is 17 amino acids. Trimming at V came to 4 bases and at J to 5 bases, leaving 13 bases not matched to a gene. For the CDR3, the DNA is TGTGCCAGCAGTTCCCCATTGGTAGCGGGAGGGGGAAACGAGCAGTACTTC. Translating it yields CASSSPLVAGGGNEQYF. The full variable domain, its missing parts supplied by reference TRBV28 and TRBJ2-7, is DVKVTQSSRYLVKRTGEKVFLECVQDMDHENMFWYRQDPGLGLRLIYFSYDVKMKEKGDIPEGYSVSREKKERFSLILESASTNQTSMYLCASSSPLVAGGGNEQYFGPGTRLTVT.